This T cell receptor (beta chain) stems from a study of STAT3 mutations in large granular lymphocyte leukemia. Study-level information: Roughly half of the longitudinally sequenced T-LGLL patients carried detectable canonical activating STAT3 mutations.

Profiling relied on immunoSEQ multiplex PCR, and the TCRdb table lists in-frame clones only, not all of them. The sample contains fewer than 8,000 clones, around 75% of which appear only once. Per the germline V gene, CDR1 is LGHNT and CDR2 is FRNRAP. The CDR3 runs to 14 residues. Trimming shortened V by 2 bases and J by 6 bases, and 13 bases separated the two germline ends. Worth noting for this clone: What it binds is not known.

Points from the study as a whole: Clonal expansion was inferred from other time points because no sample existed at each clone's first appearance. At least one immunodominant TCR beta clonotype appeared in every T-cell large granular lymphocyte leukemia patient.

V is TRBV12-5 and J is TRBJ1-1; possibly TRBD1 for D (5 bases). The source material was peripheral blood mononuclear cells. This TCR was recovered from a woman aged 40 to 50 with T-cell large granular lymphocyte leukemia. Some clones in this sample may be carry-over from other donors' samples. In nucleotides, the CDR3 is TGTGCTAGTGGTTTGCGGGACCTAAGGGCTGAAGCTTTCTTT. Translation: CASGLRDLRAEAFF. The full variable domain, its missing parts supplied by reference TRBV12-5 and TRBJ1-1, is DARVTQTPRHKVTEMGQEVTMRCQPILGHNTVFWYRQTMMQGLELLAYFRNRAPLDDSGMPKDRFSAEMPDATLATLKIQPSEPRDSAVYFCASGLRDLRAEAFFGQGTRLTVV.